This T cell receptor (beta chain) was sequenced during a study of T cell changes during pregnancy in multiple sclerosis. Looked up from germline, CDR1 is SGHNT and CDR2 is YYREEE (reference sequence). Trimming cost V 0 bases and J 2 bases, with 14 bases left between them. The CDR3 length is 16 residues. Here immunoSEQ multiplex PCR was the method, and the copy in TCRdb shows in-frame clones only, minus some. The sample comprises around 80,000 clones, about 90% of which are singletons, and over 1.1% rests with the top ten. The genes are TRBV5-4 and TRBJ1-1, with D perhaps matching TRBD1 (5 bases). This receptor was obtained from a female donor with multiple sclerosis, enrolled in a pregnancy study. This specimen consisted of peripheral blood, obtained before pregnancy. CDR3 region: CASSLVYGQGNTEAFF. In DNA form, the CDR3 reads TGTGCCAGCAGCTTGGTCTACGGTCAGGGTAACACTGAAGCTTTCTTT.